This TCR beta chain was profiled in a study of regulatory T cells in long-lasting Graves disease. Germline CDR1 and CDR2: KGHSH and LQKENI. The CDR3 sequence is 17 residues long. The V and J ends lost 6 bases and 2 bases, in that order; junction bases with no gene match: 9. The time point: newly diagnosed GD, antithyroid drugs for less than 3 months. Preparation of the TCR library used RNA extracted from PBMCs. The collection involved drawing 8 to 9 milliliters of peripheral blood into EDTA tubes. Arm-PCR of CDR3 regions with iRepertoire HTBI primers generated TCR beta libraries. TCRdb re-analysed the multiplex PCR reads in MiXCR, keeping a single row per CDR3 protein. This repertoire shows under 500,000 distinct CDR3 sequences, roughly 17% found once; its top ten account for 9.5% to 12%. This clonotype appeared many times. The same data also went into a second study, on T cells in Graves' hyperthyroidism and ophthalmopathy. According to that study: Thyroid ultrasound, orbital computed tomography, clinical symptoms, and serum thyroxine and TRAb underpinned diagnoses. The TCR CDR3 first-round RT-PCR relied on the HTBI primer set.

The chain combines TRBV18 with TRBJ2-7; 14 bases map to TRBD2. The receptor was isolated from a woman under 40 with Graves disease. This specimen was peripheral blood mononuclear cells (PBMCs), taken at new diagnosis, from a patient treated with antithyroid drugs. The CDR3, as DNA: TGTGCCAGCTCGTCCTCCGGGACTAGCGGGAGTCCCTACGAGCAGTACTTC. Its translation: CASSSSGTSGSPYEQYF. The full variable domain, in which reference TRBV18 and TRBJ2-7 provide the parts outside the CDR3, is NAGVMQNPRHLVRRRGQEARLRCSPMKGHSHVYWYRQLPEEGLKFMVYLQKENIIDESGMPKERFSAEFPKEGPSILRIQQVVRGDSAAYFCASSSSGTSGSPYEQYFGPGTRLTVT.